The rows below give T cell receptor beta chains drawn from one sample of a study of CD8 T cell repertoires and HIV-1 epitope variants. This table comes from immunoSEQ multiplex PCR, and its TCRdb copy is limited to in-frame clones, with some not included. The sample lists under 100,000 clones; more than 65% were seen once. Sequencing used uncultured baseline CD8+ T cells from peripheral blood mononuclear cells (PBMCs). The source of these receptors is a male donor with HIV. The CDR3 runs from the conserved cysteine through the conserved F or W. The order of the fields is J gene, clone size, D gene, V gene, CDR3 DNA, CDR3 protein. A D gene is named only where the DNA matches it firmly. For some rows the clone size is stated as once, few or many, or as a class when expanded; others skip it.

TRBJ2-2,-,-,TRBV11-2,TGTGCCAGCAGCCCCCACGCAAGGGAGCTGTTTTTT,CASSPHARELFF
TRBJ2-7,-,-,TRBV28,TGTGCCAGCAGTCAGGACTGGTTACCAGGGGCGTACTTC,CASSQDWLPGAYF
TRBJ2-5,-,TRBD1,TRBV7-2,TGTGCCAGCACTGTGGGCAGGGGGCCAGAGACCCAGTACTTC,CASTVGRGPETQYF
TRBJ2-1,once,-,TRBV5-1,TGCGCCAGCAGCTTGGATACCAATAATGAGCAGTTCTTC,CASSLDTNNEQFF
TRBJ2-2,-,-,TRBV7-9,TGTGCCAGCAGCTCACATGGGGCTCTGGGGGAGCTGTTTTTT,CASSSHGALGELFF
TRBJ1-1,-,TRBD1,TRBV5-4,TGTGCCAGCAGCAGGACAGGGGTGGACACTGAAGCTTTCTTT,CASSRTGVDTEAFF
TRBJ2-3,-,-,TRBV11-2,TGTGCCAGCCGAAAGGGGGGCACAGATACGCAGTATTTT,CASRKGGTDTQYF
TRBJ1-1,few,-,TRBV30,TGTGCCTGGAGAGGTTCGTTTGGGACTGAAGCTTTCTTT,CAWRGSFGTEAFF
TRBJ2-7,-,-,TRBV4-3,TGCGCCAGCAGCCAAGCGGACGGGAGCTCCTACGAGCAGTACTTC,CASSQADGSSYEQYF
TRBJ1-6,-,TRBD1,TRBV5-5,TGTGCCAGCAGCTCTCCCCGCGGACAGGGCGGAATTTCACCCCTCCACTTT,CASSSPRGQGGISPLHF
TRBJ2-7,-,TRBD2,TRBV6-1,TGTGCCACCATTGAACTAGCGGGAGACGAGCAGTACTTC,CATIELAGDEQYF
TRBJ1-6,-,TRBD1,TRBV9,TGTGCCAGCAGCGTATCGACAGGGGTGGGCTCACCCCTCCACTTT,CASSVSTGVGSPLHF
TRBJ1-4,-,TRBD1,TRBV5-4,TGTGCCAGCAGCCCGGACAGGGTACCTAATGAAAAACTGTTTTTT,CASSPDRVPNEKLFF
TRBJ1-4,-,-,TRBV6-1,TGTGCCAGCAGTGACCACGAAATGGGGGAAAAACTGTTTTTT,CASSDHEMGEKLFF